This T cell receptor (beta chain) was recorded in a study of T cells after yellow fever vaccination. Study findings and constraints: High-abundance clonotypes from the bulk population could contaminate FACS-sorted repertoires.

TCRdb passed the 5' RACE reads through MiXCR, listing each CDR3 protein once. Of 300,000 or so distinct CDR3 sequences listed, approximately 13% are singletons. Of note for this clonotype: The target antigen is unknown.

Germline assignment: CDR1 SGHNT and CDR2 YYREEE (reference sequence). This CDR3 is 16 amino acids long. V was cut by 0 bases and J by 2 bases, with 11 bases left in between. The rearrangement joins TRBV5-4 to TRBJ2-2; D not certain. The clonotype comes from a man aged 30 to 39 who received the YFV17D yellow fever vaccine. Here the sequenced sample was CD4+ T cells sorted from PBMCs, taken 45 days after the yellow fever booster vaccination. In nucleotides, the CDR3 is TGTGCCAGCAGCTTGGCCGTTCCAATAAACACCGGGGAGCTGTTTTTT. It specifies CASSLAVPINTGELFF.